Below are 23 T cell receptor beta chains sequenced from a single sample in a study of cytomegalovirus exposure and HLA in healthy donors. Amplification used 60 Vbeta primers and 13 Jbeta primers. TCRdb's copy holds only in-frame clones and misses some; the assay was immunoSEQ multiplex PCR. Of 150,000 to 200,000 clones detected, around 80% appear once; the ten largest clones hold less than 3%. The specimen sequenced was PBMCs. Receptors originate from a female donor in good health and CMV-seronegative.

This clone was seen a handful of times. The chain joins TRBV5-1 to TRBJ2-1, with 7 bases lining up with TRBD1. Germline CDR1 and CDR2: SGHRS and YFSETQ. The CDR3 spans 19 residues. J was trimmed by 2 bases and V by 0 bases; bases with no gene match: 14. Written as DNA, the CDR3 is TGCGCCAGCAGCTTGGACCGCGGCAGGGGGTCCCCGGCCTACAATGAGCAGTTCTTC. As protein: CASSLDRGRGSPAYNEQFF.

The chain recombines TRBV7-2 with TRBJ2-2, with D perhaps matching TRBD2 (7 bases). From germline, CDR1 is SGHTA and CDR2 FQGNSA. V lost 5 bases and J 0 bases, leaving 16 bases between the germline ends. This CDR3 is built from 17 residues. This CDR3 reads CASSPGGGGPNTGELFF. Written as DNA, the CDR3 is TGTGCCAGCAGCCCTGGGGGAGGGGGTCCGAACACCGGGGAGCTGTTTTTT. Together with reference TRBV7-2 and TRBJ2-2, the CDR3 gives the full variable domain: GAGVSQSPSNKVTEKGKDVELRCDPISGHTALYWYRQSLGQGLEFLIYFQGNSAPDKSGLPSDRFSAERTGGSVSTLTIQRTQQEDSAVYLCASSPGGGGPNTGELFFGEGSRLTVL.

This rearrangement joins TRBV28 to TRBJ1-4; D is perhaps TRBD1 (6 bases). Trimming left V 7 bases short and J 4 bases short, with 7 bases between. Germline V CDR1 and CDR2: MDHEN, SYDVKM. CDR3 length: 12 amino acids. CDR3 residues: CASTQGNEKLFF. The CDR3, as DNA: TGTGCCAGCACACAGGGTAATGAAAAACTGTTTTTT.

V gene TRBV6-5 combines with J gene TRBJ2-7; weak D call: TRBD2 (6 bases). The CDR3 spans 13 residues. Trimming shortened V by 6 bases and J by 6 bases, and 15 bases separated the two germline ends. CDR1 is MNHEY, CDR2 SVGAGI, per germline. The CDR3 nucleotides are TGTGCCAGCAGCCAGCTTCTAGCGCGCGAGCAGTACTTC. Residues: CASSQLLAREQYF.

This rearrangement joins TRBV7-6 to TRBJ2-7; D gene ambiguous. The CDR3 is made up of 13 amino acids. V was cut by 1 base and J by 5 bases, with 9 bases left in between. Per germline, CDR1 SGHVS and CDR2 FNYEAQ. The CDR3 here is CASSLGEVDEQYF. The DNA of the CDR3 is TGTGCCAGCAGCTTAGGTGAGGTAGACGAGCAGTACTTC.

V and J are TRBV5-1 and TRBJ1-2, with 7 nucleotides matching TRBD1. Germline CDR1 reads SGHRS; CDR2 reads YFSETQ. This CDR3 has 14 amino acids. Losses at the gene ends were 4 bases for V and 3 bases for J; bases not matched to a gene: 6. The CDR3 is CASSSLTGYYGYTF. CDR3 coding DNA: TGCGCCAGCAGCAGCCTGACAGGGTACTATGGCTACACCTTC.

The rearrangement links TRBV2 to TRBJ1-2, with 10 bases aligning to TRBD1. The CDR3 is made up of 12 amino acids. V trimming: 7 bases; J trimming: 8 bases; junction bases outside the gene matches: 4. Per the germline V gene, CDR1 is SNHLY and CDR2 is FYNNEI. The CDR3 region is CASNGQGEGYTF. For the CDR3, the DNA is TGTGCCAGCAACGGACAGGGGGAGGGCTACACCTTC. Together with reference TRBV2 and TRBJ1-2, the CDR3 gives the full variable domain: EPEVTQTPSHQVTQMGQEVILRCVPISNHLYFYWYRQILGQKVEFLVSFYNNEISEKSEIFDDQFSVERPDGSNFTLKIRSTKLEDSAMYFCASNGQGEGYTFGSGTRLTVV.

This chain connects TRBV6-6 to TRBJ1-6; 8 bases are a match to TRBD1. The CDR3 has 14 residues. Germline CDR1 MNHNY, CDR2 SVGAGI (reference sequence). The junction had 2 bases not matched to a gene; V was cut back by 4 bases and J by 6 bases. CDR3 DNA: TGTGCCAGCAGTTCGACAGGGGTTAATTCACCCCTCCACTTT. Encoded protein: CASSSTGVNSPLHF.

The chain recombines TRBV11-2 with TRBJ2-7, with TRBD1 matching over 8 bases. The length of the CDR3 is 15 residues. Germline CDR1 is SGHAT and CDR2 is FQNNGV. V was pared by 5 bases and J by 3 bases, with 9 bases of the junction left unmatched. The CDR3 DNA is TGTGCCAGCAGCGCTAGGGGACAGGTGAGCTACGAGCAGTACTTC. Amino acids: CASSARGQVSYEQYF.

The chain carries TRBV28 and TRBJ2-5, with D possibly matching TRBD2 (5 bases). The CDR3 has 13 amino acids. CDR1 and CDR2 (germline): MDHEN, SYDVKM. V lost 3 bases and J lost 5, with 10 bases in between. The chain's CDR3 is CASSFLAPETQYF. DNA for the CDR3: TGTGCCAGCAGTTTCCTAGCCCCCGAGACCCAGTACTTC.

The gene calls are TRBV6-6 and TRBJ1-1; D may be TRBD1 (6 bases). CDR3 length: 14 residues. The germline V and J ends were trimmed by 5 bases and 5 bases, with 15 bases remaining between them. CDR1 and CDR2 (germline): MNHNY, SVGAGI (reference sequence). The CDR3 here is CASSRRQANTEAFF. The CDR3 bases are TGTGCCAGCAGTCGCCGACAGGCCAATACTGAAGCTTTCTTT.

This chain connects TRBV9 to TRBJ2-1; D possibly corresponds to TRBD2 (5 bases). The V and J ends lost 0 bases and 13 bases respectively, with 14 bases between them. The CDR3 totals 13 residues. Per germline, CDR1 SGDLS and CDR2 YYNGEE. The CDR3 is CASSVGGVASQFF. The CDR3 DNA sequence: TGTGCCAGCAGCGTAGGGGGAGTGGCCTCTCAGTTCTTC. Full variable domain (rest looked up from reference TRBV9 and TRBJ2-1): DSGVTQTPKHLITATGQRVTLRCSPRSGDLSVYWYQQSLDQGLQFLIQYYNGEERAKGNILERFSAQQFPDLHSELNLSSLELGDSALYFCASSVGGVASQFFGPGTRLTVL.

The chain employs TRBV6-5 and TRBJ2-3; 7 bases match TRBD2. The CDR3 totals 14 residues. Germline V gene lookup returns CDR1 MNHEY and CDR2 SVGAGI. The V segment lost 7 bases and the J segment 6 bases; nucleotides outside the gene matches: 10. In DNA, the CDR3 is TGTGCCAGCATGGGCGGGAGACCAGCGGATACGCAGTATTTT. It translates to CASMGGRPADTQYF.

The chain carries TRBV6-5 and TRBJ1-1, with unresolved D. The CDR3 has 15 amino acids. The V gene's germline CDR1 is MNHEY and CDR2 SVGAGI. The ends were cut back, 0 bases at V and 1 base at J, with 9 bases in the middle. The CDR3 is CASSYSSRENTEAFF. CDR3 in DNA: TGTGCCAGCAGTTACTCGAGTCGGGAGAACACTGAAGCTTTCTTT.

This clone was counted only a few times. The chain links TRBV6-5 to TRBJ1-2; maybe TRBD1 (6 bases). Trimming left V 6 bases short and J 8 bases short, with 19 bases between. This CDR3 contains 14 residues. CDR1 is MNHEY and CDR2 is SVGAGI in the germline V gene. In DNA form, the CDR3 reads TGTGCCAGCAGGCCCCCCCGGGGGGCTGGGGGCTACACCTTC. This sequence encodes CASRPPRGAGGYTF.

For the CDR3, the DNA is TGTGCCAGCAGTGAAGACGCAGGGATAGCCAAAAACATTCAGTACTTC. This gives the protein CASSEDAGIAKNIQYF. The chain employs TRBV2 and TRBJ2-4, with a tentative D call TRBD1 (5 bases). The CDR3 extends over 16 amino acids. V was cut by 1 base and J by 0 bases, with 10 bases left in between. Germline CDR1 reads SNHLY; CDR2 reads FYNNEI. The full variable domain, rest sourced from reference TRBV2 and TRBJ2-4, is EPEVTQTPSHQVTQMGQEVILRCVPISNHLYFYWYRQILGQKVEFLVSFYNNEISEKSEIFDDQFSVERPDGSNFTLKIRSTKLEDSAMYFCASSEDAGIAKNIQYFGAGTRLSVL.

The rearrangement uses TRBV28 and TRBJ2-5; D is possibly TRBD2 (6 bases). Per germline, CDR1 MDHEN and CDR2 SYDVKM. CDR3 length: 14 residues. V lost 6 bases to trimming and J lost 0 bases, with 11 bases between them. The CDR3 region is CASSPGGYQETQYF. As DNA, the CDR3 is TGTGCCAGCAGCCCAGGAGGGTACCAAGAGACCCAGTACTTC. The entire variable domain, with the rest obtained from reference TRBV28 and TRBJ2-5, is as follows: DVKVTQSSRYLVKRTGEKVFLECVQDMDHENMFWYRQDPGLGLRLIYFSYDVKMKEKGDIPEGYSVSREKKERFSLILESASTNQTSMYLCASSPGGYQETQYFGPGTRLLVL.

The rearrangement uses TRBV9 and TRBJ1-4; a possible D gene is TRBD1 (5 bases). The CDR3 is 14 amino acids. Germline V gene sequence: CDR1 SGDLS, CDR2 YYNGEE. The V end lost 4 bases, the J end lost 2 bases, and 9 bases lay between the germline ends. The DNA for the CDR3 is TGTGCCAGCAGCTCTCGACAGACTAATGAAAAACTGTTTTTT. Its protein is CASSSRQTNEKLFF.

The chain has TRBV4-2 and TRBJ2-5; 7 positions match TRBD2. Germline lookup yields CDR1 LGHNA and CDR2 YNFKEQ. The CDR3 runs 15 residues. With 8 bases clipped from V and 9 bases from J, the junction kept 18 bases outside the gene matches. The CDR3 reads CASGRYPGGDVAQYF. The CDR3 DNA reads as TGTGCCAGCGGCCGTTACCCGGGGGGTGACGTGGCCCAGTACTTC.

This clone came up a few times. The gene calls are TRBV30 and TRBJ2-5; a possible D gene is TRBD2 (5 bases). CDR3 length equals 13 residues. Germline V gene sequence: CDR1 GTSNPN, CDR2 SVGIG (reference sequence). Trimming pared 0 bases from V and 3 bases from J, leaving 8 bases between. CDR3: CAWSVPGKETQYF. The CDR3 DNA reads as TGTGCCTGGAGTGTACCCGGGAAAGAGACCCAGTACTTC.

The chain links TRBV19 to TRBJ1-5; 7 bases line up with TRBD1. J lost 3 bases, V lost 3 bases, and 2 bases had no gene match. The CDR3 has 14 residues. CDR1 and CDR2 (germline): LNHDA, SQIVND (reference sequence). CDR3 DNA: TGTGCCAGTAGTATGGGACAGCTCAATCAGCCCCAGCATTTT. Protein product: CASSMGQLNQPQHF.

CDR3 in amino acids: CASSPGQTQETQYF. The DNA for the CDR3 is TGTGCCAGCAGCCCGGGACAGACACAAGAGACCCAGTACTTC. The chain carries TRBV7-2 and TRBJ2-5, with 7 nucleotides matching TRBD1. J gave up 2 bases and V 5 bases, and 5 bases lay outside the gene matches. The CDR3 runs to 14 residues. CDR1 SGHTA and CDR2 FQGNSA come from the germline V gene.

This clone was recorded only once. The V call is TRBV30, the J call TRBJ1-1; D remains ambiguous. CDR1 is GTSNPN and CDR2 is SVGIG in the germline V gene (reference sequence). The V and J ends lost 7 bases and 3 bases respectively, with 15 bases between them. This CDR3 contains 13 residues. CDR3 in amino acids: CALEVLAYTEAFF. CDR3 nucleotides: TGTGCCTTAGAGGTCCTGGCATACACTGAAGCTTTCTTT.